A selection of T cell receptor beta chains follows, all from one sample in a study of blood T cell repertoires in COVID-19. The assay was immunoSEQ multiplex PCR, and TCRdb's table has in-frame clones only and misses some. The sample gives about 180,000 clones, 80% to 90% of which show up once; roughly 9% is in the top ten. The specimen was PBMCs or T cells enriched from blood (not recorded which). The receptors derive from a woman aged 18 to 35 who had recovered from COVID-19. Each CDR3 is given with its conserved first and last residue. A D gene is named only where the DNA matches it firmly. Some rows have no size entry. The others give once, few or many, or a class for an expanded clone.

V	J	D	size	CDR3	DNA
TRBV5-1	TRBJ2-3	TRBD2	.	CASSPNSVSGGAPDTQYF	TGCGCCAGCAGCCCGAATTCGGTTAGCGGGGGGGCCCCGGATACGCAGTATTTT
TRBV7-9	TRBJ2-1	TRBD2	.	CASSPRGDNEQFF	TGTGCCAGCAGCCCTCGGGGGGACAATGAGCAGTTCTTC
TRBV6-5	TRBJ2-1	TRBD2	.	CASSYSGLAFHNEQFF	TGTGCCAGCAGTTACTCCGGACTAGCGTTCCACAATGAGCAGTTCTTC
TRBV18	TRBJ1-1	.	.	CASSPGLDYLVMNTEAFF	TGTGCCAGCTCACCAGGCCTCGATTATCTAGTCATGAACACTGAAGCTTTCTTT
TRBV5-1	TRBJ1-1	.	.	CASSSQADTEAFF	TGCGCCAGCAGCTCACAGGCGGACACTGAAGCTTTCTTT
TRBV6-5	TRBJ1-3	TRBD1	.	CASSRQGSGNTIYF	TGTGCCAGCAGTCGACAGGGTTCTGGAAACACCATATATTTT
TRBV2	TRBJ2-7	TRBD1	.	CASMGQGSYEQYF	TGTGCCAGCATGGGACAGGGCTCCTACGAGCAGTACTTC
TRBV28	TRBJ2-1	TRBD2	.	CASSGLAGDLLTTAAYNEQFF	TGTGCCAGCTCCGGACTAGCGGGAGACTTACTTACTACGGCAGCCTACAATGAGCAGTTCTTC
TRBV6-2/TRBV6-3	TRBJ1-2	TRBD1	.	CASSDRVYGYTF	TGTGCCAGCAGCGACAGGGTTTATGGCTACACCTTC
TRBV16	TRBJ1-2	TRBD1	.	CASSQSTGTGAGYTF	TGTGCCAGCAGCCAATCAACCGGGACAGGGGCTGGCTACACCTTC
TRBV18	TRBJ1-5	.	.	CASSTGSPGNQPQHF	TGTGCCAGCTCGACAGGATCCCCCGGCAATCAGCCCCAGCATTTT
TRBV23-1	TRBJ1-5	.	once	CASSHPTPTDSTQNQPQHF	TGCGCCAGCAGTCATCCAACGCCTACCGACTCAACCCAAAATCAGCCCCAGCATTTT
TRBV2	TRBJ1-1	TRBD1	.	CASSAGTGTEAFF	TGTGCCAGCAGTGCTGGGACAGGGACTGAAGCTTTCTTT
TRBV14	TRBJ2-1	.	.	CASSQDWAGNEQFF	TGTGCCAGCAGCCAAGATTGGGCAGGGAATGAGCAGTTCTTC
TRBV27	TRBJ2-1	TRBD1	.	CASSRGRGSYNEQFF	TGTGCCAGCAGTCGAGGCAGGGGGTCCTACAATGAGCAGTTCTTC
TRBV6-5	TRBJ2-7	.	.	CATITRGLKIEQYF	TGTGCCACTATCACAAGGGGGTTGAAGATCGAGCAGTACTTC
TRBV6-2/TRBV6-3	TRBJ1-2	.	.	CASSYEAELLGYTF	TGTGCCAGCAGTTACGAGGCAGAACTATTAGGCTACACCTTC
TRBV7-2	TRBJ2-3	.	.	CASSLGSGTDTQYF	TGTGCCAGCAGCTTAGGATCAGGCACAGATACGCAGTATTTT
TRBV11-2	TRBJ2-1	TRBD2	few	CASKREGYNEQFF	TGTGCCAGTAAGCGGGAGGGCTACAATGAGCAGTTCTTC
TRBV5-4	TRBJ2-1	.	once	CASSLDMGEQFF	TGTGCCAGCAGCCTTGACATGGGTGAGCAGTTCTTC
TRBV29-1	TRBJ2-1	TRBD2	.	CSVDQRGGSEQFF	TGCAGCGTTGACCAGCGGGGGGGCAGTGAGCAGTTCTTC
TRBV13	TRBJ2-5	.	.	CASSLETEETQYF	TGTGCCAGCAGCTTAGAGACAGAAGAGACCCAGTACTTC
TRBV27	TRBJ2-6	TRBD1	.	CASSHTGGGASGANVLTF	TGTGCCAGCAGTCATACAGGGGGTGGTGCCTCTGGGGCCAACGTCCTGACTTTC
TRBV4-3	TRBJ1-1	.	.	CASSQEGRGNTEAFF	TGCGCCAGCAGCCAAGAAGGCAGGGGGAACACTGAAGCTTTCTTT
TRBV2	TRBJ2-7	TRBD1	.	CASSEDLGGIYEQYF	TGTGCCAGCAGTGAAGATTTAGGGGGCATCTACGAGCAGTACTTC
TRBV7-3	TRBJ2-7	TRBD2	.	CASSSGLAGVEQYF	TGTGCCAGCAGCTCAGGACTAGCGGGAGTCGAGCAGTACTTC
TRBV19	TRBJ2-3	TRBD1	.	CASSIERGQGARDTQYF	TGTGCCAGTAGTATAGAGCGGGGACAGGGGGCGAGGGATACGCAGTATTTT
TRBV18	TRBJ2-2	.	.	CASSPSEGNTGELFF	TGTGCCAGCTCACCATCGGAGGGGAACACCGGGGAGCTGTTTTTT
TRBV7-9	TRBJ2-7	.	.	CASSSTSYEQYF	TGTGCCAGCAGCTCGACTTCTTACGAGCAGTACTTC
TRBV19	TRBJ1-6	TRBD1	.	CASSIRGPSNSPLHF	TGTGCCAGTAGTATAAGGGGGCCTAGTAATTCACCCCTCCACTTT
TRBV30	TRBJ1-2	.	.	CASFPEHYGYTF	TGTGCATCATTCCCCGAGCACTATGGCTACACCTTC
TRBV15	TRBJ1-4	.	.	CATSTGQKEEKLFF	TGTGCCACCAGTACCGGACAAAAAGAAGAAAAACTGTTTTTT
TRBV24-1	TRBJ2-5	.	.	CATSGGSGNQETQYF	TGTGCCACCAGTGGGGGTTCGGGAAACCAAGAGACCCAGTACTTC
TRBV27	TRBJ1-2	.	.	CASSGRGVSEGYTF	TGTGCCAGCAGTGGCAGGGGAGTCTCGGAGGGCTACACCTTC
TRBV28	TRBJ2-7	TRBD1	once	CASSPGGTGYEQYF	TGTGCCAGCAGTCCAGGGGGGACAGGCTACGAGCAGTACTTC